This T cell receptor (beta chain) was recovered during a study of blood T cells in healthy people across ages. There are 13 residues in the CDR3. The germline V gene has CDR1 DFQATT and CDR2 SNEGSKA (reference sequence). The J segment lost 10 bases and the V segment lost 1 base, leaving 5 bases of the junction unmatched. Sample-barcoded 5' priming and a J-beta primer mix drove a second PCR of roughly 6 to 12 cycles. From the 5' RACE reads, TCRdb called clonotypes with MiXCR, one entry per CDR3 protein. The table lists roughly 1.4 million distinct CDR3 sequences, approximately 63% of them singletons, with over 6.5% in the top ten. Whole-study findings and limits: As age increased, TCR beta diversity per million T cells fell in a roughly linear fashion. Aged donors had fewer naive CD4+ cells and lower diversity than long-lived donors.

Points on this clonotype: What it binds is unknown.

V gene TRBV20-1 combines with J gene TRBJ2-1; 9 bases agree with TRBD2. Source material: blood. The receptor was isolated from a young man in good health. The CDR3, as DNA: TGCAGTGCTAGAGTCTTTAGCGGGGGAGAGCAGTTCTTC. Translated: CSARVFSGGEQFF.